The clone carrying this T cell receptor (beta chain) was observed a handful of times. All donors comprised healthy Caucasians. This sample stems from a study of identical twins. Unique molecular identifiers were present on cDNA, and template switching added a universal primer site. Each CDR3 protein gets one entry after TCRdb re-called the 5' RACE reads with MiXCR. The sample gives some 440,000 distinct CDR3 sequences, approximately 24% of which show up once; about 2.7% is in the top ten. Per germline, CDR1 SGDLS and CDR2 YYNGEE. V was clipped by 4 bases and J by 4 bases; unmatched bases: 5. The CDR3 covers 14 residues. The same sample was also studied in work on T cells expressing NK-cell markers.

The TCR was taken from a woman under 30 in good health. The V and J genes are TRBV9 and TRBJ2-3, with 8 nucleotides matching TRBD2. The sequenced sample consisted of CD4+ T cells sorted from blood. The CDR3 sequence is CASSLSGGSDTQYF. For the CDR3, the DNA is TGTGCCAGCAGCCTATCGGGAGGGTCAGATACGCAGTATTTT. Based on the CDR3 plus reference TRBV9 and TRBJ2-3, the full variable domain is DSGVTQTPKHLITATGQRVTLRCSPRSGDLSVYWYQQSLDQGLQFLIQYYNGEERAKGNILERFSAQQFPDLHSELNLSSLELGDSALYFCASSLSGGSDTQYFGPGTRLTVL.